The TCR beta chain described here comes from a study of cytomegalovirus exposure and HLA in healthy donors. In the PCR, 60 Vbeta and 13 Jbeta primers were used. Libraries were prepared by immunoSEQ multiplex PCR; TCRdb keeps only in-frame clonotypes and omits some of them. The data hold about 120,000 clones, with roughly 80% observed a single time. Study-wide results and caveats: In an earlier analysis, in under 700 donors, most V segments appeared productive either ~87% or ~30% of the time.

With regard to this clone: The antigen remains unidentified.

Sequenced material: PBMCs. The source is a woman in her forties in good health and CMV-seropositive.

This CDR3 is CASSYTLSGANVLTF. The CDR3 nucleotides read TGTGCCAGCAGTTACACCCTATCTGGGGCCAACGTCCTGACTTTC. The chain has TRBV6-5 and TRBJ2-6; D remains unclear. CDR3 length equals 15 residues. The V end lost 2 bases, the J end lost 1 base, and 6 bases lay between the germline ends. From germline, CDR1 is MNHEY and CDR2 SVGAGI.